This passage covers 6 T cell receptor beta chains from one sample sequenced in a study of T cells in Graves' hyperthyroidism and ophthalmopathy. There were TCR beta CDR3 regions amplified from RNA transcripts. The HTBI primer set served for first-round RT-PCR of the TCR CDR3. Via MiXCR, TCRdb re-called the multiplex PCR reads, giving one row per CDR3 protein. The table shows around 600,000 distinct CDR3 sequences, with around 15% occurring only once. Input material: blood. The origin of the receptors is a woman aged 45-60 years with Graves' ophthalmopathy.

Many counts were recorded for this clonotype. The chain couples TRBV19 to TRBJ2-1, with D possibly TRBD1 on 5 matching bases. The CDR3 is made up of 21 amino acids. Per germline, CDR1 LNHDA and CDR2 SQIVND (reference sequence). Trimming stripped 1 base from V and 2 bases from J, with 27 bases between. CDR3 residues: CASSIGVVTHQPGLPYNEQFF. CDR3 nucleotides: TGTGCCAGTAGTATAGGGGTGGTTACCCACCAACCAGGGTTACCCTACAATGAGCAGTTCTTC.

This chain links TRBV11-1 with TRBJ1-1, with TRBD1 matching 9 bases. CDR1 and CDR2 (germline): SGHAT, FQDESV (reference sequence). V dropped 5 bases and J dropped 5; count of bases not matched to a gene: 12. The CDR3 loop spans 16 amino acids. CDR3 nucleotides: TGTGCCAGCAGCATCGGGACAGGGAGGTGGGGAACTGAAGCTTTCTTT. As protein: CASSIGTGRWGTEAFF.

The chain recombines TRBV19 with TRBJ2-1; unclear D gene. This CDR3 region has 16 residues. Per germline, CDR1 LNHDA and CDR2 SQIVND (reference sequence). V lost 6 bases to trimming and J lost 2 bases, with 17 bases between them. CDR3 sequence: CASRPPQVGPYNEQFF. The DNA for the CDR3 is TGTGCCAGTAGGCCCCCCCAGGTGGGTCCCTACAATGAGCAGTTCTTC. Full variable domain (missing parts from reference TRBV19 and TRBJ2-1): DGGITQSPKYLFRKEGQNVTLSCEQNLNHDAMYWYRQDPGQGLRLIYYSQIVNDFQKGDIAEGYSVSREKKESFPLTVTSAQKNPTAFYLCASRPPQVGPYNEQFFGPGTRLTVL.

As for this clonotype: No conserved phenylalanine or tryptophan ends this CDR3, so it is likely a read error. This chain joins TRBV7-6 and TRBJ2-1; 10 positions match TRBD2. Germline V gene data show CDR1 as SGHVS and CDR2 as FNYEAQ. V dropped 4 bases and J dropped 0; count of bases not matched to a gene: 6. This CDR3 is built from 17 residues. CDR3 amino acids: CASSYTSGMSSYNEQFS. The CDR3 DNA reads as TGTGCCAGCAGCTACACTAGCGGGATGAGCTCCTACAATGAGCAGTTCTCC.

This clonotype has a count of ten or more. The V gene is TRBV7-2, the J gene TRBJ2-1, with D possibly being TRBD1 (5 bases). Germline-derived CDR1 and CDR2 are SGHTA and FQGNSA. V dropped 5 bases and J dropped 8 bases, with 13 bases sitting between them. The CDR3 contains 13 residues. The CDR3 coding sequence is TGTGCCAGCAGCCCCTGGGGCCCGTATGAGCAGTTCTTC. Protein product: CASSPWGPYEQFF.

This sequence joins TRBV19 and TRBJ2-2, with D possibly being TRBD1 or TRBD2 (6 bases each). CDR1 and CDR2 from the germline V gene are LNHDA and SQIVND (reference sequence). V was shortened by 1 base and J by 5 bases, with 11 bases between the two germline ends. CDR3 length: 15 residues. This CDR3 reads CASSIAPGATGELFF. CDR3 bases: TGTGCCAGTAGTATAGCACCGGGGGCAACCGGGGAGCTGTTTTTT.